The next 30 T cell receptor beta chains were all read from a single sample in a study of CD8 T cells in Susac syndrome (dated by TCRdb to between 2017 and 2020). Library preparation used the immunoSEQ multiplex PCR assay. RNA was extracted using the RNeasy kit, and about 0.5 to 1 ug of the RNA was reverse transcribed with random hexamers. TCRdb trimmed the raw reads at Q25, called clones with MiXCR and kept productive beta chains. Rows with a matching CDR3 protein are joined into one entry that keeps the most common DNA and genes. This sample holds about 84,000 distinct CDR3 sequences; around 93% were observed only once. The top ten clones comprise around 0.32% of the sample. Sequenced material: CD8+ T cells from PBMCs. The receptor set was obtained from a human donor in good health.

The CDR3 loop is CAWTGASGAYEQYF. CDR3 sequence (DNA): TGTGCCTGGACGGGTGCTAGCGGGGCATACGAGCAGTACTTC. The rearrangement uses TRBV30 and TRBJ2-7; 9 bases fit TRBD2. Germline trimming cut 4 bases from V and 4 bases from J; bases unmatched to any gene: 8. Germline lookup yields CDR1 GTSNPN and CDR2 SVGIG (reference sequence). The length of the CDR3 is 14 residues.

V gene TRBV6-1 combines with J gene TRBJ1-3; D is perhaps TRBD1 (5 bases). The CDR3 sequence is 14 residues long. Per the germline V gene, CDR1 is MNHNS and CDR2 is SASEGT. Trimming pared 10 bases from V and 0 bases from J, leaving 13 bases between. The CDR3 sequence: CAIVGGSSGNTIYF. CDR3 DNA sequence: TGTGCCATAGTCGGGGGGAGCTCTGGAAACACCATATATTTT.

The genes are TRBV15 and TRBJ2-2; unclear D gene. Trimming left V 2 bases short and J 5 bases short, with 3 bases between. Per the germline V gene, CDR1 is LNHNV and CDR2 is YYDKDF (reference sequence). CDR3 length: 12 amino acids. The chain's CDR3 is CATSRRTGELFF. DNA of the CDR3: TGTGCCACCAGCAGACGAACCGGGGAGCTGTTTTTT.

This chain connects TRBV2 to TRBJ2-7, with D maybe TRBD2 (5 bases). The CDR3 has 13 amino acids. Trimming stripped 1 base from V and 7 bases from J, with 11 bases between. CDR1 is SNHLY and CDR2 is FYNNEI in the germline V gene. DNA for the CDR3: TGTGCCAGCAGTGAAGTGAGCACTAGGGAGCAGTACTTC. Protein: CASSEVSTREQYF.

This clonotype was picked up a small number of times. The chain carries TRBV3-1 and TRBJ2-7, with 7 bases matching TRBD1. The CDR3 extends over 16 amino acids. Germline lookup yields CDR1 LGHDT and CDR2 YNNKEL (reference sequence). J was trimmed by 4 bases and V by 5 bases; bases with no gene match: 14. The DNA for the CDR3 is TGTGCCAGCAGCACCCCCCCGGACAGGATGGGGTACGAGCAGTACTTC. Protein product: CASSTPPDRMGYEQYF.

J is TRBJ2-7 and V is TRBV29-1; 7 bases agree with TRBD1. The germline V gene has CDR1 SQVTM and CDR2 ANQGSEA. The CDR3 has 15 amino acids. The junction had 8 bases not matched to a gene; V was cut back by 1 base and J by 2 bases. CDR3 nucleotide sequence: TGCAGCGTTGAAGGGGACAGCGCCGTTACCTACGAGCAGTACTTC. Its translation: CSVEGDSAVTYEQYF.

The rearrangement joins TRBV29-1 to TRBJ2-1, with 7 bases aligning to TRBD1. Trimming removed 2 bases from V and 8 bases from J; junction bases left unmatched: 9. The length of the CDR3 is 14 residues. Germline-derived CDR1 and CDR2 are SQVTM and ANQGSEA. Here the CDR3 reads CSVELSQGVDEQFF. The CDR3 bases are TGCAGCGTTGAACTATCCCAGGGGGTGGATGAGCAGTTCTTC.

The J gene is TRBJ2-2, the V gene TRBV3-1; 11 nucleotides agree with TRBD2. V gave up 3 bases and J gave up 5 bases; unmatched junction bases: 11. Germline CDR1 LGHDT, CDR2 YNNKEL (reference sequence). The CDR3 has 18 residues. CDR3 sequence reads: CASSHDLTSGTNTGELFF. The CDR3 DNA follows: TGTGCCAGCAGCCACGACCTGACTAGCGGGACAAATACCGGGGAGCTGTTTTTT.

The chain has TRBV4-1 and TRBJ2-4; 10 bases line up with TRBD2. The CDR3 consists of 19 residues. Germline loops: CDR1 MGHRA, CDR2 YSYEKL. After removal of 2 bases from V and 0 bases from J, the junction contained 10 bases not matched to a gene. The CDR3 sequence: CASSQHGTSVTLAKNIQYF. As DNA, the CDR3 is TGCGCCAGCAGCCAACATGGGACTAGCGTTACACTAGCCAAAAACATTCAGTACTTC.

The J gene is TRBJ1-2, the V gene TRBV2, with no clear D. Per germline, CDR1 SNHLY and CDR2 FYNNEI. The CDR3 has 13 residues. V lost 1 base to trimming and J lost 4 bases, with 7 bases between them. DNA for the CDR3: TGTGCCAGCAGTGAAGAGATCCTCTATGGCTACACCTTC. Residues: CASSEEILYGYTF.

The rearrangement links TRBV7-9 to TRBJ1-1; tentative D call: TRBD1 (5 bases). Germline CDR1 is SEHNR and CDR2 is FQNEAQ (reference sequence). The CDR3 is 16 amino acids. The V gene lost 1 base and the J gene lost 3 bases, with 15 bases spanning the gap. CDR3 sequence: CASSLGGASWDTEAFF. Here the CDR3 DNA reads TGTGCCAGCAGCTTAGGGGGCGCCTCCTGGGACACTGAAGCTTTCTTT.

The V and J genes are TRBV5-1 and TRBJ1-1; no reliable D call. Between the trimmed V and J ends, which lost 4 bases and 4 bases, there was a span of 11 bases. This CDR3 comprises 13 residues. CDR1 is SGHRS, CDR2 YFSETQ, per germline. CDR3: CASSPRPGTEAFF. The DNA of the CDR3 is TGCGCCAGCAGCCCGAGGCCGGGCACTGAAGCTTTCTTT.

The rearrangement uses TRBV21-1 and TRBJ1-1. TRBV21-1 is a known pseudogene. The CDR3 runs 12 residues. The CDR3 bases are TGTGCCAGGGGAACCCCGTGGGCTGAAGCTTTCTTT. Encoded protein: CARGTPWAEAFF.

The V call is TRBV14, the J call TRBJ2-7, with D maybe TRBD1 (8 bases). The V gene lost 4 bases and the J gene lost 2 bases, with 15 bases spanning the gap. The CDR3 runs 15 residues. The V gene's germline CDR1 is SGHDN and CDR2 FVKESK. Written as DNA, the CDR3 is TGTGCCAGCAGCCCCCGGACAGGGACTACCTACGAGCAGTACTTC. Translating it yields CASSPRTGTTYEQYF.

The chain employs TRBV5-1 and TRBJ1-1; D gene uncertain. Trimming removed 1 base from V and 8 bases from J, with 12 bases in between. This CDR3 has 13 amino acids. CDR1 and CDR2 (germline): SGHRS, YFSETQ. CDR3 sequence reads: CASSLTPQIEAFF. CDR3 DNA sequence: TGCGCCAGCAGCTTGACACCACAGATAGAAGCTTTCTTT.

The table lists this clonotype with a count of one. This chain joins TRBV5-1 and TRBJ1-1, with D perhaps TRBD1 (5 bases). Germline V CDR1 and CDR2: SGHRS, YFSETQ. V lost 0 bases and J lost 2, with 14 bases in between. CDR3 length equals 16 residues. CDR3 in amino acids: CASSLGGTGPNTEAFF. CDR3 DNA sequence: TGCGCCAGCAGCTTGGGAGGGACGGGGCCTAACACTGAAGCTTTCTTT.

The CDR3 sequence is CASSPSSGQVWRNQPQHF. DNA of the CDR3: TGTGCCAGTAGTCCCTCCTCAGGACAGGTCTGGCGCAATCAGCCCCAGCATTTT. The chain employs TRBV19 and TRBJ1-5, with 7 bases identical to TRBD1. CDR3 length: 18 residues. The J segment lost 2 bases and the V segment lost 5 bases, leaving 15 bases of the junction unmatched. Germline V CDR1 and CDR2: LNHDA, SQIVND (reference sequence).

The chain carries TRBV14 and TRBJ2-5, with D tentatively TRBD1 (6 bases). The CDR3 extends over 14 amino acids. The V end was cut by 4 bases, the J end by 1 base, with 10 bases between. Looked up from germline, CDR1 is SGHDN and CDR2 is FVKESK. The CDR3 is CASSPPGVQETQYF. CDR3 nucleotides: TGTGCCAGCAGCCCCCCAGGGGTCCAAGAGACCCAGTACTTC.

The J gene is TRBJ2-7, the V gene TRBV29-1; 10 bases fit TRBD1. This CDR3 is built from 14 residues. V shed 6 bases and J 2 bases; nucleotides not matched to a gene: 7. Per germline, CDR1 SQVTM and CDR2 ANQGSEA. The CDR3 sequence is CSVRSGQGAYEQYF. The CDR3 DNA reads as TGCAGCGTAAGATCAGGACAGGGGGCCTACGAGCAGTACTTC.

The chain joins TRBV7-7 to TRBJ2-2; 10 bases align to TRBD2. The CDR3 length is 17 residues. Germline CDR1 is SSHAT and CDR2 is FNYEAQ (reference sequence). V dropped 4 bases and J dropped 1; count of bases not matched to a gene: 6. Here the CDR3 DNA reads TGTGCCAGCAGCTCCCGTATAGCGGGGGGGAACACCGGGGAGCTGTTTTTT. Translated: CASSSRIAGGNTGELFF. The complete variable domain, with remaining parts taken from reference TRBV7-7 and TRBJ2-2, reads GAGVSQSPRYKVTKRGQDVTLRCDPISSHATLYWYQQALGQGPEFLTYFNYEAQPDKSGLPSDRFSAERPEGSISTLTIQRTEQRDSAMYRCASSSRIAGGNTGELFFGEGSRLTVL.

This clonotype was picked up one time. The chain has TRBV5-6 and TRBJ1-1; the D gene is possibly TRBD1 (6 bases). Per the germline V gene, CDR1 is SGHDT and CDR2 is YYEEEE. Trimming left V 5 bases short and J 1 base short, with 12 bases between. There are 14 residues in the CDR3. The CDR3 sequence: CASRGGGTNTEAFF. CDR3 nucleotides: TGTGCCAGCAGAGGGGGAGGGACGAACACTGAAGCTTTCTTT.

The chain has TRBV7-9 and TRBJ2-7; TRBD2 aligns across 7 bases. CDR3 length equals 16 residues. The junction had 5 bases not matched to a gene; V was cut back by 0 bases and J by 0 bases. Germline V gives CDR1 SEHNR, CDR2 FQNEAQ (reference sequence). Here the CDR3 reads CASSLAGGLYSYEQYF. CDR3 DNA: TGTGCCAGCAGCTTAGCGGGGGGGTTATACTCCTACGAGCAGTACTTC. Full variable domain (remainder filled in from reference TRBV7-9 and TRBJ2-7): DTGVSQNPRHKITKRGQNVTFRCDPISEHNRLYWYRQTLGQGPEFLTYFQNEAQLEKSRLLSDRFSAERPKGSFSTLEIQRTEQGDSAMYLCASSLAGGLYSYEQYFGPGTRLTVT.

The chain uses TRBV7-8 and TRBJ2-5; D is undetermined. This CDR3 is 13 amino acids long. In germline, CDR1 is SGHVS, CDR2 FQNEAQ. Trimming cost V 6 bases and J 1 base, with 9 bases left between them. CDR3 protein: CASRIRTQETQYF. As DNA, the CDR3 is TGTGCCAGCAGGATTAGAACCCAAGAGACCCAGTACTTC.

The CDR3 nucleotides are TGTGCCAGCAGTGAAATGTCGGGGGGGAAAGCTTTCTTT. Translating gives CASSEMSGGKAFF. The chain combines TRBV25-1 with TRBJ1-1; D may be TRBD1 (5 bases). Trimming removed 2 bases from V and 9 bases from J, with 13 bases in between. CDR3 size: 13 residues. Germline CDR1 reads MGHDK; CDR2 reads SYGVNS.

V is TRBV4-1 and J is TRBJ2-1; TRBD2 matches 9 bases. J gave up 6 bases and V 6 bases, and 9 bases lay outside the gene matches. CDR3 length: 15 amino acids. Per germline, CDR1 MGHRA and CDR2 YSYEKL. CDR3 residues: CASSPLGGGANEQFF. CDR3 nucleotide sequence: TGCGCCAGCAGTCCCTTGGGCGGGGGGGCCAATGAGCAGTTCTTC.

The V call is TRBV7-9, the J call TRBJ2-1; D gene ambiguous. The CDR3 runs to 10 residues. Looked up from germline, CDR1 is SEHNR and CDR2 is FQNEAQ (reference sequence). Trimming shortened V by 8 bases and J by 1 base, and 0 bases separated the two germline ends. The CDR3 region is CASSYNEQFF. The CDR3 DNA reads as TGTGCCAGCTCCTACAATGAGCAGTTCTTC.

CDR3 DNA: TGTGCCAGCAGCCCGGACAGAGCGAACACCGGGGAGCTGTTTTTT. It yields the protein CASSPDRANTGELFF. V usage is TRBV5-6 and J usage is TRBJ2-2, with D perhaps TRBD1 (6 bases). V was clipped by 4 bases and J by 0 bases, with 10 bases between them. Germline CDR1 reads SGHDT; CDR2 reads YYEEEE. The CDR3 sequence is 15 residues long.

This rearrangement joins TRBV29-1 to TRBJ1-2; D is uncertain. The CDR3 has 14 residues. From germline, CDR1 is SQVTM and CDR2 ANQGSEA. With 4 bases removed from V and 2 bases from J, the gap between germline ends came to 14 bases. CDR3 nucleotides: TGCAGCGTTGTCGATCCGAGCAGGAACTATGGCTACACCTTC. Protein: CSVVDPSRNYGYTF. Complete variable domain (other parts from reference TRBV29-1 and TRBJ1-2): SAVISQKPSRDICQRGTSLTIQCQVDSQVTMMFWYRQQPGQSLTLIATANQGSEATYESGFVIDKFPISRPNLTFSTLTVSNMSPEDSSIYLCSVVDPSRNYGYTFGSGTRLTVV.

The chain uses TRBV15 and TRBJ2-4; D not certain. Trimming took off 0 bases at V and 5 bases at J, with 8 bases between the two ends. CDR1 LNHNV and CDR2 YYDKDF come from the germline V gene (reference sequence). The CDR3 is 14 amino acids. CDR3 region: CATSRERLQNIQYF. CDR3 sequence (DNA): TGTGCCACCAGCAGAGAAAGGCTCCAAAACATTCAGTACTTC.

This chain connects TRBV6-5 to TRBJ1-6; D is undetermined. Trimming cost V 6 bases and J 11 bases, with 11 bases left between them. The CDR3 totals 12 residues. Germline V gene lookup returns CDR1 MNHEY and CDR2 SVGAGI. The DNA of the CDR3 is TGTGCCAGCAGGGTACTCGGGGCACCCCTCCACTTT. This gives the protein CASRVLGAPLHF.